This T cell receptor beta chain was obtained from a study of blood T cells in healthy people across ages. Study conclusions and caveats: Older age went with lower TCR beta diversity per million T cells, in a roughly linear way. Samples with more naive T cells showed higher observed beta diversity. Long-lived and aged donors differed, with more naive CD4+ cells and higher diversity in the long-lived.

Primers used in a second PCR of about 6 to 11 cycles were a sample-barcoded 5' primer and a J-beta primer mix. TCRdb re-derived calls from the 5' RACE reads in MiXCR, one entry per CDR3 protein. The table records fewer than 2,000,000 distinct CDR3 sequences, roughly two fifths of them present only once. Worth noting for this clonotype: Antigen specificity is unknown.

Healthy Russian Caucasian donors spanned ages 6 to 90 years. The CDR3 runs 14 residues. V gave up 1 base and J gave up 0 bases, with 6 bases separating them. Germline CDR1 is MNHEY and CDR2 is SVGEGT. Sequencing was carried out using blood. The sequence was obtained from a human donor in good health. The gene calls are TRBV6-2 or TRBV6-3 and TRBJ1-1, with unresolved D. The CDR3 spells CASSYWQVNTEAFF. In DNA, the CDR3 is TGTGCCAGCAGTTACTGGCAGGTGAACACTGAAGCTTTCTTT.